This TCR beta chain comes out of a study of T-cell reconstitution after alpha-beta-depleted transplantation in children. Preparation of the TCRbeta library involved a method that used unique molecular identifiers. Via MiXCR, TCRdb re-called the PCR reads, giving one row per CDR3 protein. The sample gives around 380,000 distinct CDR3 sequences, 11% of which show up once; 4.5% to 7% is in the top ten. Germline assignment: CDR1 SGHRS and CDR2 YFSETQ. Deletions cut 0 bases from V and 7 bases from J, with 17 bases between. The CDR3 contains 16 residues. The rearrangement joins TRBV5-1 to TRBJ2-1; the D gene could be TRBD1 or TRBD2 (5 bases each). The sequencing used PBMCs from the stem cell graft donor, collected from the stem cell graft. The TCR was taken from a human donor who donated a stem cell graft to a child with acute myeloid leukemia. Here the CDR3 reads CASSLAGDGRRNEQFF. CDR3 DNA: TGCGCCAGCAGCTTGGCCGGGGACGGGCGGCGGAATGAGCAGTTCTTC.